One sample yielded the 24 T cell receptor beta chains listed below, sequenced in a study of CD8+ T cells in alopecia areata. RNA extraction was followed by reverse transcription into cDNA, which acted as the sequencing template. Generated by immunoSEQ multiplex PCR, the TCRdb table keeps only in-frame clones and is missing some. There are 75,000 to 100,000 clones in the sample; about 70% occur only once, and 15% to 20% lies in the top ten. The treatment: oral pan-JAK inhibitor, 5-10 mg twice daily. Specimen: CD8+ T cells sorted from blood, collected around week 46, from a patient treated with tofacitinib. The receptors were gathered from a human donor with alopecia areata.

This rearrangement joins TRBV27 to TRBJ2-1; D gene unclear. V was clipped by 10 bases and J by 15 bases, with 25 bases between them. The V gene's germline CDR1 is MNHEY and CDR2 SMNVEV (reference sequence). The CDR3 runs to 13 residues. The CDR3: CATQAPLNLEAFF. The DNA of the CDR3 is TGTGCCACCCAGGCGCCCTTAAACCTCGAAGCGTTCTTC.

The chain joins TRBV25-1 to TRBJ1-6; 9 nucleotides agree with TRBD1. Germline lookup yields CDR1 MGHDK and CDR2 SYGVNS. Germline trimming cut 5 bases from V and 8 bases from J; bases unmatched to any gene: 7. The CDR3 sequence is 15 residues long. CDR3 residues: CASSPRGQGYSPLHF. The CDR3 DNA reads as TGTGCCAGCAGTCCACGTGGACAGGGGTATTCACCCCTCCACTTT.

V usage is TRBV2 and J usage is TRBJ1-1; a weak D match, TRBD1 (6 bases). The CDR3 runs 14 residues. From germline, CDR1 is SNHLY and CDR2 FYNNEI. V lost 6 bases and J lost 5, with 16 bases in between. The CDR3 bases are TGTGCCAGCAGGAACACAGGGCTTGAAACTGAAGCTTTCTTT. It codes for CASRNTGLETEAFF.

V and J are TRBV27 and TRBJ1-6; 9 positions match TRBD1. J gave up 6 bases and V 5 bases, and 5 bases lay outside the gene matches. In germline, CDR1 is MNHEY, CDR2 SMNVEV (reference sequence). The CDR3 spans 15 residues. In DNA, the CDR3 is TGTGCCAGCAGTCCCGGACAGGGGCCTAATTCACCCCTCCACTTT. This gives the protein CASSPGQGPNSPLHF.

There are a few counts of this clone. The V and J genes are TRBV4-3 and TRBJ2-3, with 12 nucleotides matching TRBD2. The ends lost 0 bases at V and 5 bases at J; junction bases unmatched: 12. This CDR3 region has 19 residues. CDR1 LGHNA and CDR2 YSLEER come from the germline V gene. CDR3 sequence reads: CASSQDQTSGGSLGDTQYF. CDR3 coding DNA: TGCGCCAGCAGCCAAGATCAGACTAGCGGGGGTAGCCTGGGAGATACGCAGTATTTT.

The chain carries TRBV30 and TRBJ2-3, with 7 bases identical to TRBD1. CDR1 is GTSNPN, CDR2 SVGIG, per germline (reference sequence). The CDR3 contains 13 residues. The trim removed 2 bases at V and 4 bases at J, leaving 3 bases unmatched. The CDR3 sequence is CAWSPTGADTQYF. The DNA of the CDR3 is TGTGCCTGGAGTCCTACAGGGGCAGATACGCAGTATTTT.

This clone was seen more than once but under ten times. The chain carries TRBV9 and TRBJ2-1, with TRBD1 matching over 9 bases. V gave up 6 bases and J gave up 3 bases; unmatched junction bases: 10. Germline V gene lookup returns CDR1 SGDLS and CDR2 YYNGEE. The CDR3 runs to 16 residues. The CDR3: CASTLSWDRDYNEQFF. The CDR3 DNA reads as TGTGCCAGCACTCTAAGTTGGGACAGGGACTACAATGAGCAGTTCTTC.

In this sample, this clone turned up a few times. The rearrangement uses TRBV29-1 and TRBJ1-1; TRBD1 might be the D (5 bases). Trimming took 4 bases from V and 7 from J, leaving 13 bases between them. Germline V gene data show CDR1 as SQVTM and CDR2 as ANQGSEA. CDR3 length: 12 amino acids. The CDR3 nucleotides are TGCAGCGTTGCTTTAGGGGCGGGTGAAGCTTTCTTT. It codes for CSVALGAGEAFF.

The table lists this clone with many counts. The V call is TRBV28, the J call TRBJ1-1; possibly TRBD1 for D (6 bases). CDR1 and CDR2 (germline): MDHEN, SYDVKM. The CDR3 extends over 13 amino acids. The ends were cut back, 4 bases at V and 4 bases at J, with 10 bases in the middle. The CDR3: CASSSIRGTEAFF. CDR3 in DNA: TGTGCCAGCAGTTCAATCAGGGGCACTGAAGCTTTCTTT. The full variable domain, rest sourced from reference TRBV28 and TRBJ1-1, is DVKVTQSSRYLVKRTGEKVFLECVQDMDHENMFWYRQDPGLGLRLIYFSYDVKMKEKGDIPEGYSVSREKKERFSLILESASTNQTSMYLCASSSIRGTEAFFGQGTRLTVV.

The chain has TRBV5-4 and TRBJ2-7; 13 positions match TRBD2. The junction had 3 bases not matched to a gene; V was cut back by 4 bases and J by 5 bases. There are 14 residues in the CDR3. Germline V gives CDR1 SGHNT, CDR2 YYREEE (reference sequence). The CDR3 DNA reads as TGTGCCAGCAGCGCAGGACTAGCGGGGGACGAGCAGTACTTC. It translates to CASSAGLAGDEQYF.

The chain joins TRBV27 to TRBJ2-7; D call uncertain. CDR3 length: 10 residues. The V end was cut by 8 bases, the J end by 2 bases, with 4 bases between. CDR1 and CDR2 from the germline V gene are MNHEY and SMNVEV (reference sequence). CDR3 DNA: TGTGCCAGCGGCCCCTACGAGCAGTACTTC. It is translated as CASGPYEQYF.

This chain uses TRBV5-1 with TRBJ2-7; 9 bases align to TRBD2. Germline CDR1 and CDR2: SGHRS and YFSETQ. The junction had 8 bases not matched to a gene; V was cut back by 4 bases and J by 3 bases. The CDR3 runs 15 residues. CDR3 bases: TGCGCCAGCAGCCCGGCTAGCGGGGCGGTCTACGAGCAGTACTTC. It yields the protein CASSPASGAVYEQYF.

This sequence joins TRBV7-6 and TRBJ2-1; D ambiguous. Trimming removed 7 bases from V and 0 bases from J, with 31 bases in between. Looked up from germline, CDR1 is SGHVS and CDR2 is FNYEAQ. The CDR3 runs to 21 residues. The CDR3 is CASTLNWVFSSGPISYNEQFF. CDR3 nucleotide sequence: TGTGCCAGCACCCTCAATTGGGTATTTTCTAGTGGTCCCATCTCCTACAATGAGCAGTTCTTC. Combining the CDR3 with reference TRBV7-6 and TRBJ2-1 gives the whole variable domain GAGVSQSPRYKVTKRGQDVALRCDPISGHVSLYWYRQALGQGPEFLTYFNYEAQQDKSGLPNDRFSAERPEGSISTLTIQRTEQRDSAMYRCASTLNWVFSSGPISYNEQFFGPGTRLTVL.

This clone was seen more than once but under ten times. The chain employs TRBV30 and TRBJ1-1; D ambiguous. V was shortened by 2 bases and J by 2 bases, with 6 bases between the two germline ends. The V gene's germline CDR1 is GTSNPN and CDR2 SVGIG (reference sequence). This CDR3 is built from 12 residues. CDR3 nucleotides: TGTGCCTGGAGTACGGACAACACTGAAGCTTTCTTT. Its protein is CAWSTDNTEAFF.

This clone showed up just a few times. The chain uses TRBV30 and TRBJ2-7; TRBD1 agrees at 11 bases. Per the germline V gene, CDR1 is GTSNPN and CDR2 is SVGIG (reference sequence). The CDR3 spans 12 residues. V lost 5 bases and J lost 3; bases outside the gene matches: 0. Here the CDR3 reads CAWGTGGYEQYF. In DNA form, the CDR3 reads TGTGCCTGGGGGACAGGGGGCTACGAGCAGTACTTC.

CDR3 sequence (DNA): TGTGCCAGCAGTTACTCGGGCCCTTACTATGGCTACACCTTC. It yields the protein CASSYSGPYYGYTF. V and J are TRBV6-5 and TRBJ1-2; D call uncertain. V was trimmed by 0 bases and J by 3 bases, leaving 8 bases between them. Germline V gene data show CDR1 as MNHEY and CDR2 as SVGAGI. CDR3 length: 14 residues.

This chain links TRBV4-3 with TRBJ2-7, with TRBD1 matching over 10 bases. Looked up from germline, CDR1 is LGHNA and CDR2 is YSLEER. V lost 0 bases, J lost 5 bases, and 4 bases stayed unmatched. CDR3 length: 15 residues. CDR3 amino acids: CASSQEGQGYDEQYF. The CDR3 DNA is TGCGCCAGCAGCCAAGAGGGACAGGGGTATGACGAGCAGTACTTC.

This clone appeared once. The V and J genes are TRBV15 and TRBJ2-3; 7 bases agree with TRBD2. This CDR3 is built from 14 residues. Germline values: CDR1 LNHNV, CDR2 YYDKDF (reference sequence). J gave up 1 base and V 6 bases, and 4 bases lay outside the gene matches. The CDR3 coding sequence is TGTGCCACCAGAGCGGGGTCGCGCACAGATACGCAGTATTTT. Translation: CATRAGSRTDTQYF. The complete variable domain, with remaining parts taken from reference TRBV15 and TRBJ2-3, reads DAMVIQNPRYQVTQFGKPVTLSCSQTLNHNVMYWYQQKSSQAPKLLFHYYDKDFNNEADTPDNFQSRRPNTSFCFLDIRSPGLGDTAMYLCATRAGSRTDTQYFGPGTRLTVL.

This clone was recorded once. The chain has TRBV9 and TRBJ1-6; D gene uncertain. Per the germline V gene, CDR1 is SGDLS and CDR2 is YYNGEE. V was cut by 0 bases and J by 11 bases, with 9 bases left in between. The length of the CDR3 is 13 residues. CDR3 bases: TGTGCCAGCAGCGTAGCTACAAGGCCACCCCTCCACTTT. Protein: CASSVATRPPLHF.

In its sample, this clone was seen a few times. The rearrangement uses TRBV7-9 and TRBJ1-1; TRBD1 might be the D (6 bases). Germline V gives CDR1 SEHNR, CDR2 FQNEAQ (reference sequence). The V gene lost 1 base and the J gene lost 2 bases, with 14 bases spanning the gap. The CDR3 is made up of 16 amino acids. The CDR3 loop reads CASSLVAGGSNTEAFF. The CDR3, as DNA: TGTGCCAGCAGCTTAGTCGCTGGGGGCAGTAACACTGAAGCTTTCTTT.

A single count supports this clone. This chain uses TRBV7-2 with TRBJ2-3; no reliable D call. Trimming removed 7 bases at V and 2 bases at J, with 19 bases between. CDR3 length: 16 amino acids. Germline lookup yields CDR1 SGHTA and CDR2 FQGNSA. CDR3 DNA: TGTGCCAGCACCACCAACCCCACTTATTTCACAGATACGCAGTATTTT. The encoded protein is CASTTNPTYFTDTQYF.

The chain carries TRBV4-3 and TRBJ1-5; 7 bases agree with TRBD1. The V and J ends lost 0 bases and 5 bases, in that order; junction bases with no gene match: 1. Germline V gene sequence: CDR1 LGHNA, CDR2 YSLEER. This CDR3 is built from 14 residues. CDR3 nucleotide sequence: TGCGCCAGCAGCCAAGATACAGGGGATCAGCCCCAGCATTTT. Encoded protein: CASSQDTGDQPQHF.

On this clone itself: A read error may produce the germline difference seen at one junction end. This sequence joins TRBV4-3 and TRBJ1-2, with 9 positions matching TRBD1. Germline V gives CDR1 LGHNA, CDR2 YSLEER. There are 17 residues in the CDR3. CDR3: CASSPGTGTSKTYGYAF. The CDR3 DNA is TGCGCCAGCAGCCCCGGGACAGGGACTTCCAAAACCTATGGCTACGCCTTC.

The chain is built from TRBV15 and TRBJ2-3; tentatively, D is TRBD2 (7 bases). The germline V gene encodes CDR1 LNHNV and CDR2 YYDKDF (reference sequence). V lost 5 bases, J lost 2 bases, and 17 bases lay in between. The CDR3 runs 16 residues. The CDR3 nucleotides are TGTGCCACCAGCCTAAATTTGGGGGGGCTCACAGATACGCAGTATTTT. Translating gives CATSLNLGGLTDTQYF.